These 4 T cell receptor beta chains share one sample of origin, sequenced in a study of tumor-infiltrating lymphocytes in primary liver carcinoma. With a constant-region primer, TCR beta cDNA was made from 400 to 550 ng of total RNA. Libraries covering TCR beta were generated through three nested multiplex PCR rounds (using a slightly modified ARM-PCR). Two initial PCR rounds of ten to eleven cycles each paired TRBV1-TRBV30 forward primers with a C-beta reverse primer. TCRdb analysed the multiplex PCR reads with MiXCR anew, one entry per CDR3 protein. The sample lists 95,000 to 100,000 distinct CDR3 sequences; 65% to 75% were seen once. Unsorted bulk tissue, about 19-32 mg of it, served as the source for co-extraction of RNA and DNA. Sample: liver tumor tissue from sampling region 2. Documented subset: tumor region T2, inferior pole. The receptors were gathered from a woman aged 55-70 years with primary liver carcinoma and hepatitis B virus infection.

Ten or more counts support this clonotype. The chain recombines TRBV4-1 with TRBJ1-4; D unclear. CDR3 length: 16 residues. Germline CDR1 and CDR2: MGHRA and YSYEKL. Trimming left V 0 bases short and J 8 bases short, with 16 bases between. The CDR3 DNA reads TGCGCCAGCAGCCAAGACCCCCGCGTCCAAGGGGAAAAACTGTTTTTT. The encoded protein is CASSQDPRVQGEKLFF.

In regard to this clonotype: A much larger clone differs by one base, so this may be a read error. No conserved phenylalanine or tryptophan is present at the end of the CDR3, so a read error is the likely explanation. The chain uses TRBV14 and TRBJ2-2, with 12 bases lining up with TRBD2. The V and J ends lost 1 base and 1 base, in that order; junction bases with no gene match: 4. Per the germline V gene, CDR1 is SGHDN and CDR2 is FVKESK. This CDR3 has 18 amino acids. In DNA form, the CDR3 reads TGTGCCAGCAGCCAAGTAGGACTAGCGGGATTGAACACCGGGGAGCTGTTTTCT. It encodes CASSQVGLAGLNTGELFS.

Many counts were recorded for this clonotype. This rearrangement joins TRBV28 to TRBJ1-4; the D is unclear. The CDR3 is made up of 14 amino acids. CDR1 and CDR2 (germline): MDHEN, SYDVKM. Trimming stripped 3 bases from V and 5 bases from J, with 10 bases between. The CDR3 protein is CASSLGGRNEKLFF. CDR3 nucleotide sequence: TGTGCCAGCAGTTTGGGAGGGCGCAATGAAAAACTGTTTTTT.

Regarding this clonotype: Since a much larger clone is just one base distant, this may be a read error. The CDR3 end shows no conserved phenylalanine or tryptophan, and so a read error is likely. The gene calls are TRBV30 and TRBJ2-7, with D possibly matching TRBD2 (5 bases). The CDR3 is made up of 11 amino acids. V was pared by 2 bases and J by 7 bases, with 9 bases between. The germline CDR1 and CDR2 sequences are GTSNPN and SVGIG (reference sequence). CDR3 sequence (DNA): TGTGCCTGGAGTCTTACGGGGGAGCAGTACTCC. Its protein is CAWSLTGEQYS.